A selection of T cell receptor beta chains follows, all from one sample in a study of blood T cell repertoires in COVID-19. Repertoires were generated with immunoSEQ multiplex PCR, while TCRdb's copy carries only in-frame clones and drops some. The table records 200,000 to 250,000 clones, roughly nine tenths of them present only once. Sequenced: peripheral blood. These receptors were obtained from a woman aged 60-75 years who had recovered from COVID-19. Both conserved end residues are part of each CDR3. A D gene is named only where the DNA matches it firmly. The size entry is marked missing in some rows and otherwise reads once, few, many or a size class.

size	V	J	D	DNA	CDR3
NA	TRBV2	TRBJ1-1	TRBD1	TGTGCCAGCAGTTTTTGGACAGGGGAGACTGAAGCTTTCTTT	CASSFWTGETEAFF
NA	TRBV3-1/TRBV3-2	TRBJ1-5	NA	TGTGCCAGCAGCCCCCAGGGTTATCAGCCCCAGCATTTT	CASSPQGYQPQHF
NA	TRBV11-3	TRBJ2-2	NA	TGTGCCAGCAGCTCGAACAGGGCGGGGGAGCTGTTTTTT	CASSSNRAGELFF
NA	TRBV5-1	TRBJ1-5	NA	TGCGCCAGCAGCTTGGAGATCGGGGAAGGCCAGCCCCAGCATTTT	CASSLEIGEGQPQHF
NA	TRBV6-6	TRBJ1-6	NA	TGTGCCAGCAGTTACTCGATACGGGATTCACCCCTCCACTTT	CASSYSIRDSPLHF
NA	TRBV20-1	TRBJ2-5	NA	TGCAGTGCTAGTGCGGGGGAGACCCAGTACTTC	CSASAGETQYF
NA	TRBV6-5	TRBJ1-2	TRBD1	TGTGCCAGCAGGGCCACAGGGGTCGGCTATGGCTACACCTTC	CASRATGVGYGYTF
NA	TRBV23-1	TRBJ2-1	NA	TGCGCCAGCAGTCACTTAGCTGAAGAGAAAAACAATGAGCAGTTCTTC	CASSHLAEEKNNEQFF
NA	TRBV7-3	TRBJ2-7	NA	TGTGCCAGCAGCTTAACGGCGGGCTACGAGCAGTACTTC	CASSLTAGYEQYF
NA	TRBV13	TRBJ1-5	TRBD1	TGTGCCAGCAGCTCCGACAGGGAGTCGTGGCAGCCCCAGCATTTT	CASSSDRESWQPQHF
NA	TRBV28	TRBJ1-6	NA	TGTGCCAGCAGTTTAAACGGCGGGATTTCACCCCTCCACTTT	CASSLNGGISPLHF
few	TRBV7-3	TRBJ2-1	TRBD2	TGTGCCAGCAGCCCCCCCGCTAGCGGGGTTTACAATGAGCAGTTCTTC	CASSPPASGVYNEQFF
NA	TRBV9	TRBJ1-1	NA	TGTGCCAGCAGCGTAGGTTTAGCAGGGGAAGGACTGAACACTGAAGCTTTCTTT	CASSVGLAGEGLNTEAFF
NA	TRBV5-1	TRBJ1-6	TRBD1	TGCGCCAGCAGCCCGGGGGACAGGGATAATTCACCCCTCCACTTT	CASSPGDRDNSPLHF
NA	TRBV7-2	TRBJ2-1	TRBD2	TGTGCCAGCAGCTCGCTGCCCGGGACTAGCGGGGGGGCCGGTGAGCAGTTCTTC	CASSSLPGTSGGAGEQFF
NA	TRBV6-5	TRBJ1-5	TRBD1	TGTGCCAGCAACCAACACAGGGGCGGCAATCAGCCCCAGCATTTT	CASNQHRGGNQPQHF
NA	TRBV7-6	TRBJ1-2	NA	TGTGCCAGCAGCTCTCAGGGGTTGCCAGGCTACACCTTC	CASSSQGLPGYTF
once	TRBV2	TRBJ1-5	NA	TGTGCCAGCAGTCCCCGCGGTTCGCCTTATAGCAATCAGCCCCAGCATTTT	CASSPRGSPYSNQPQHF
NA	TRBV6-6	TRBJ1-1	NA	TGTGCCAGCAGTTTGGAGGGACGTGAAGCTTTCTTT	CASSLEGREAFF
NA	TRBV5-6	TRBJ2-3	NA	TGTGCCAGCAGCCTACAGGGTCCCTACACAGATACGCAGTATTTT	CASSLQGPYTDTQYF